This passage covers 21 T cell receptor beta chains from one sample sequenced in a study of T cells in Graves' hyperthyroidism and ophthalmopathy (dated by TCRdb to about 2019). Library generation was performed with multiplex PCR. For sequencing, an Illumina HiSeq 2000 was employed. Amplification of TCR beta CDR3 regions was carried out from RNA transcripts. A first-round RT-PCR of the TCR CDR3 used the HTBI primer set with the Qiagen OneStep RT-PCR kit. The raw public reads went through TCRdb reprocessing: fastp at Q25, MiXCR clone calling, in-frame beta chains kept. Each CDR3 protein gets just one entry, which takes the most common genes and DNA from the rows behind it. The sample has some 270,000 distinct CDR3 sequences on record, roughly an eighth of them singletons. Roughly 8.2% of the sample goes to the ten largest clones. Sequenced: blood. Receptors originate from a woman aged 40 to 50 with Graves' hyperthyroidism.

This clonotype came up many times. This chain uses TRBV20-1 with TRBJ2-1, with 11 bases lining up with TRBD2. The CDR3 is 15 residues long. The germline gives CDR1 DFQATT, CDR2 SNEGSKA (reference sequence). V trimming: 8 bases; J trimming: 3 bases; junction bases outside the gene matches: 9. This CDR3 is CSTKMGLADYNEQFF. The CDR3 region has the DNA TGCAGTACGAAGATGGGACTAGCGGACTACAATGAGCAGTTCTTC.

This clonotype showed up many times. The rearrangement joins TRBV5-1 to TRBJ2-7; 12 bases line up with TRBD1. The CDR3 totals 15 residues. The junction had 7 bases not matched to a gene; V was cut back by 4 bases and J by 5 bases. Looked up from germline, CDR1 is SGHRS and CDR2 is YFSETQ. The CDR3 spells CASSLPGQGADEQYF. As DNA, the CDR3 is TGCGCCAGCAGCCTTCCGGGACAGGGGGCGGACGAGCAGTACTTC.

As regards this clonotype: This may stem from a read error, because a much larger clone lies one nucleotide away. The chain employs TRBV2 and TRBJ2-5, with TRBD2 matching 14 bases. Germline V gene lookup returns CDR1 SNHLY and CDR2 FYNNEI. This CDR3 comprises 16 residues. CDR3 sequence (DNA): TGTGCCAGCACGGGGACTAGCGGGAGAATTGGAGAGACCCAGTGCTTC. Residues: CASTGTSGRIGETQCF.

This clonotype was picked up many times. The chain combines TRBV7-6 with TRBJ2-1, with D possibly matching TRBD2 (6 bases). There are 15 residues in the CDR3. V was trimmed by 4 bases and J by 9 bases, leaving 19 bases between them. The germline V gene encodes CDR1 SGHVS and CDR2 FNYEAQ. As DNA, the CDR3 is TGTGCCAGCAGCTCCCCCCTTAGCGGTAAGGGTGAGCAGTTCTTC. Amino acid sequence: CASSSPLSGKGEQFF. The full variable domain, in which reference TRBV7-6 and TRBJ2-1 provide the parts outside the CDR3, is GAGVSQSPRYKVTKRGQDVALRCDPISGHVSLYWYRQALGQGPEFLTYFNYEAQQDKSGLPNDRFSAERPEGSISTLTIQRTEQRDSAMYRCASSSPLSGKGEQFFGPGTRLTVL.

The chain recombines TRBV25-1 with TRBJ2-3, with TRBD1 as a possible D gene (5 bases). V shed 6 bases and J shed 1 base, with 11 bases lying between them. This CDR3 contains 14 residues. CDR1 MGHDK and CDR2 SYGVNS come from the germline V gene. CDR3 nucleotides: TGTGCCAGCAGGAGGCAGGGCCGCACAGATACGCAGTATTTT. Protein sequence: CASRRQGRTDTQYF.

This clonotype was recorded a few times. V usage is TRBV9 and J usage is TRBJ1-2; TRBD1 might be the D (6 bases). The CDR3 sequence is 15 residues long. The V and J ends lost 6 bases and 4 bases respectively, with 19 bases between them. The germline CDR1 and CDR2 sequences are SGDLS and YYNGEE. The CDR3 region is CASTGDTQGGYGYTF. CDR3 DNA: TGTGCCAGCACCGGGGACACACAAGGGGGCTATGGCTACACCTTC. Full variable domain (missing parts from reference TRBV9 and TRBJ1-2): DSGVTQTPKHLITATGQRVTLRCSPRSGDLSVYWYQQSLDQGLQFLIQYYNGEERAKGNILERFSAQQFPDLHSELNLSSLELGDSALYFCASTGDTQGGYGYTFGSGTRLTVV.

The chain employs TRBV7-2 and TRBJ1-6, with a tentative D call TRBD1 (5 bases). The CDR3 spans 15 residues. V lost 3 bases to trimming and J lost 14 bases, with 20 bases between them. Germline V CDR1 and CDR2: SGHTA, FQGNSA. The DNA for the CDR3 is TGTGCCAGCAGCTTGGTATCTAGGGGAGTATCGGCCCTCCACTTT. This codes for CASSLVSRGVSALHF.

This clonotype was seen many times. The J gene is TRBJ1-3, the V gene TRBV28, with D possibly TRBD1 on 6 matching bases. V was pared by 3 bases and J by 1 base, with 7 bases between. Germline CDR1 and CDR2: MDHEN and SYDVKM. The CDR3 loop spans 14 amino acids. CDR3 sequence (DNA): TGTGCCAGCAGTTTTGACAGGTCTGGAAACACCATATATTTT. The encoded protein is CASSFDRSGNTIYF.

V gene TRBV3-1 combines with J gene TRBJ2-5; D is perhaps TRBD1 or TRBD2 (6 bases each). The CDR3 has 17 amino acids. Germline CDR1 is LGHDT and CDR2 is YNNKEL (reference sequence). V was clipped by 3 bases and J by 0 bases, with 17 bases between them. As DNA, the CDR3 is TGTGCCAGCAGCCACTTTAGCTCGGGGGCGTACCAAGAGACCCAGTACTTC. It encodes CASSHFSSGAYQETQYF.

The table lists this clonotype with many counts. The chain is built from TRBV24-1 and TRBJ2-3; TRBD1 agrees at 10 bases. Germline CDR1 and CDR2: KGHDR and SFDVKD. V lost 3 bases to trimming and J lost 2 bases; unmatched junction nucleotides: 7. There are 17 residues in the CDR3. The CDR3 here is CATSDPGQGYSTDTQYF. The DNA for the CDR3 is TGTGCCACCAGTGATCCGGGACAGGGGTACTCCACAGATACGCAGTATTTT.

This rearrangement joins TRBV5-8 to TRBJ2-7, with TRBD1 matching over 8 bases. Looked up from germline, CDR1 is SGHTS and CDR2 is YDEGEE. CDR3 size: 14 residues. V gave up 5 bases and J gave up 2 bases; unmatched junction bases: 6. The chain's CDR3 is CASRTTGEPYEQYF. The DNA for the CDR3 is TGTGCCAGCAGAACGACAGGGGAACCCTACGAGCAGTACTTC.

This clonotype was observed at least ten times. The V gene is TRBV11-2, the J gene TRBJ2-3; D remains unclear. CDR3 length: 13 amino acids. V lost 4 bases to trimming and J lost 5 bases, with 10 bases between them. Germline V CDR1 and CDR2: SGHAT, FQNNGV. The CDR3 bases are TGTGCCAGCAGCTATTCCCTTAAAGATACGCAGTATTTT. Translation: CASSYSLKDTQYF.

There are a few counts of this clonotype. The chain joins TRBV9 to TRBJ1-2; D unclear. The germline V and J ends were trimmed by 1 base and 0 bases, with 4 bases remaining between them. The CDR3 extends over 13 amino acids. The V gene's germline CDR1 is SGDLS and CDR2 YYNGEE. The CDR3 region is CASSVNANYGYTF. In DNA, the CDR3 is TGTGCCAGCAGCGTAAACGCTAACTATGGCTACACCTTC.

This clonotype was seen at least ten times. The chain recombines TRBV15 with TRBJ2-3; D is uncertain. The CDR3 contains 14 residues. V was shortened by 0 bases and J by 4 bases, with 8 bases between the two germline ends. Germline V gives CDR1 LNHNV, CDR2 YYDKDF (reference sequence). CDR3 sequence reads: CATSRDRQPDTQYF. The CDR3, as DNA: TGTGCCACCAGCAGAGATCGGCAACCAGATACGCAGTATTTT.

This clonotype was seen at least ten times. The V and J genes are TRBV20-1 and TRBJ1-5; possibly TRBD1 for D (6 bases). Germline CDR1 is DFQATT and CDR2 is SNEGSKA (reference sequence). This CDR3 spans 13 amino acids. The V gene lost 5 bases and the J gene lost 5 bases, with 13 bases spanning the gap. The CDR3 spells CSAPATGDQPQHF. The DNA for the CDR3 is TGCAGTGCTCCCGCGACAGGCGATCAGCCCCAGCATTTT.

This clonotype appeared many times. V usage is TRBV2 and J usage is TRBJ2-1, with 7 bases matching TRBD1. CDR3 length equals 13 residues. CDR1 is SNHLY, CDR2 FYNNEI, per germline. The V and J ends lost 6 bases and 5 bases, in that order; junction bases with no gene match: 4. The CDR3 region has the DNA TGTGCCAGCAGAAGACAGGGTCACAATGAGCAGTTCTTC. It specifies CASRRQGHNEQFF.

This clonotype was found a few times. The chain is built from TRBV6-1 and TRBJ1-1; 7 nucleotides line up with TRBD1. CDR1 is MNHNS, CDR2 SASEGT, per germline. CDR3 size: 15 residues. Losses at the gene ends were 6 bases for V and 2 bases for J; bases not matched to a gene: 9. CDR3 region: CASSIRTGVNTEAFF. DNA of the CDR3: TGTGCCAGCAGCATCCGCACAGGGGTCAACACTGAAGCTTTCTTT.

At least ten counts were recorded for this clonotype. The rearrangement links TRBV12-3 or TRBV12-4 to TRBJ2-5; D remains unclear. The CDR3 extends over 15 amino acids. The V end was cut by 3 bases, the J end by 5 bases, with 16 bases between. The CDR3 region has the DNA TGTGCCAGCAGTTTGGGCAGTACATCAAGGGAGACCCAGTACTTC. Amino acid sequence: CASSLGSTSRETQYF.

This clonotype came up many times. V usage is TRBV28 and J usage is TRBJ1-2, with D unclear. The germline V and J ends were trimmed by 2 bases and 5 bases, with 3 bases remaining between them. Germline lookup yields CDR1 MDHEN and CDR2 SYDVKM. CDR3 length equals 11 residues. CDR3 nucleotides: TGTGCCAGCAGTTTAGAATATGGCTACACCTTC. This encodes CASSLEYGYTF.

Many counts were recorded for this clonotype. The chain employs TRBV7-2 and TRBJ2-7; D ambiguous. Trimming removed 5 bases from V and 4 bases from J, with 9 bases in between. Per germline, CDR1 SGHTA and CDR2 FQGNSA. The CDR3 is made up of 12 amino acids. The CDR3 DNA is TGTGCCAGCAGCCCCGGCCAGTACGAGCAGTACTTC. It is translated as CASSPGQYEQYF.

This clonotype was observed a few times. CDR3 nucleotide sequence: TGCAGTGCCAAGGGGTGGGGGGTTACCCCAGATACGCAGTATTTT. Translating it yields CSAKGWGVTPDTQYF. The chain is built from TRBV20-1 and TRBJ2-3; TRBD2 is a possible D gene (6 bases). The germline V gene has CDR1 DFQATT and CDR2 SNEGSKA (reference sequence). Trimming removed 6 bases at V and 4 bases at J, with 20 bases between. This CDR3 spans 15 amino acids.